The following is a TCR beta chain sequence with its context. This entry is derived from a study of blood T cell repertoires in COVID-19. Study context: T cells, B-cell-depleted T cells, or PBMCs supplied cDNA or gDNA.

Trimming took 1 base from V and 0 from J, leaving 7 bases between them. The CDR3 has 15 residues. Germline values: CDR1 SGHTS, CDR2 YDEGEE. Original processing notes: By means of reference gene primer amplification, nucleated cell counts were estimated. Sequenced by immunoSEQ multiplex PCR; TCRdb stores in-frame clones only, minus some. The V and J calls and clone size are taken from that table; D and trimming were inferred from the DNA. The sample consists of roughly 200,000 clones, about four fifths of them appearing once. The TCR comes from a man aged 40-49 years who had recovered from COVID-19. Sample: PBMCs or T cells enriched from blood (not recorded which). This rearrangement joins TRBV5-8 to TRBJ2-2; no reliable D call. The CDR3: CASSLFRSNTGELFF. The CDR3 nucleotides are TGTGCCAGCAGCTTGTTTCGGTCGAACACCGGGGAGCTGTTTTTT.